The text below deals with one TCR beta chain. No antigen is known for it. V was pared by 5 bases and J by 6 bases, with 11 bases between. The CDR3 is 12 amino acids. Germline CDR1 is GTSNPN and CDR2 is SVGIG (reference sequence). This sample is drawn from a study of shared clonotypes between healthy human individuals. General study results and limits: Naive subsets generally had larger estimated richness than memory subsets. It was the non-shared clonotypes that had lower generation probabilities than clonotypes shared by all four donors.

An approximately 200 ng quantity of DNA, tens of thousands of T cell genomes, went into the sorted-subset replicate PCRs. Sequencing used immunoSEQ multiplex PCR; TCRdb keeps in-frame clones, though not all of them. Counted here are about 2.3 million clones, just over 90% occurring once; the ten biggest clones make up about 0.37%. Sequenced sample: naive CD4+ T cells from PBMCs. Sample subset: CD45RA+ positively selected. This sequence originates from a man between 18 and 35 years old in good health. Some clones in this sample may be carry-over from other donors' samples. V is TRBV30 and J is TRBJ1-5; D gene uncertain. The CDR3 bases are TGTGCCTGGGGACGGCTGGGTCAGCCCCAGCATTTT. This codes for CAWGRLGQPQHF.